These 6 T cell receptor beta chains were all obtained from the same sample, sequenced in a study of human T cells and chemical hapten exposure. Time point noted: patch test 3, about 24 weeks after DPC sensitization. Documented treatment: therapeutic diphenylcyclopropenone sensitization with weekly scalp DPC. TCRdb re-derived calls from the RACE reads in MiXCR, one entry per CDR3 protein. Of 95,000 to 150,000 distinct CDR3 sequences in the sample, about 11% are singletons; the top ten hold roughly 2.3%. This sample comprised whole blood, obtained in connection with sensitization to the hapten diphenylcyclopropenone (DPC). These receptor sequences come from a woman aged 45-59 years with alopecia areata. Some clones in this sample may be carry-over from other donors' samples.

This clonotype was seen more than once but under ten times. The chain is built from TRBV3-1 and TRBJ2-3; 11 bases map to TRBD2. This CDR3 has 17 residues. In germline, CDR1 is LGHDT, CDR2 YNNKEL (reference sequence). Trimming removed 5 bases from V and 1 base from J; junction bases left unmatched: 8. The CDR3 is CASSVNSGGAGTDTQYF. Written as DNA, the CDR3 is TGTGCCAGCAGCGTAAATAGCGGGGGGGCTGGCACAGATACGCAGTATTTT.

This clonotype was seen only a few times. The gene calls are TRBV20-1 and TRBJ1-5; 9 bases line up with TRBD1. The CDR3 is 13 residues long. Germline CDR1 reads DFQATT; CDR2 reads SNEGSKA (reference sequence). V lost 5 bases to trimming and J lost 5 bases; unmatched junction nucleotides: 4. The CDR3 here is CSALQGADQPQHF. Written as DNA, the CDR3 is TGCAGTGCTTTACAGGGGGCGGATCAGCCCCAGCATTTT.

This chain's CDR3 is CASSRGRPEVYEQYF. In DNA, the CDR3 is TGCGCCAGCAGCCGAGGCAGGCCTGAAGTCTACGAGCAGTACTTC. This chain links TRBV4-3 with TRBJ2-7; D unresolved. This CDR3 is 15 amino acids long. Per germline, CDR1 LGHNA and CDR2 YSLEER. V was clipped by 4 bases and J by 3 bases, with 16 bases between them.

The CDR3: CASSDLHLADHNEQFF. The CDR3 coding sequence is TGTGCCAGCAGTGATCTCCATCTAGCGGATCACAATGAGCAGTTCTTC. The rearrangement joins TRBV2 to TRBJ2-1; TRBD2 agrees at 7 bases. With 3 bases clipped from V and 5 bases from J, the junction kept 10 bases outside the gene matches. Per the germline V gene, CDR1 is SNHLY and CDR2 is FYNNEI. The CDR3 runs to 16 residues. Full variable domain (rest looked up from reference TRBV2 and TRBJ2-1): EPEVTQTPSHQVTQMGQEVILRCVPISNHLYFYWYRQILGQKVEFLVSFYNNEISEKSEIFDDQFSVERPDGSNFTLKIRSTKLEDSAMYFCASSDLHLADHNEQFFGPGTRLTVL.

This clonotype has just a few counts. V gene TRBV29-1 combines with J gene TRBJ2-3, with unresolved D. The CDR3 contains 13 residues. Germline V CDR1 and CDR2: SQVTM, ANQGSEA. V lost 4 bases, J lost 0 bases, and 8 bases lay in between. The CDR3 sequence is CSVVFTSTDTQYF. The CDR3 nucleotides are TGCAGCGTTGTATTCACTAGCACAGATACGCAGTATTTT.

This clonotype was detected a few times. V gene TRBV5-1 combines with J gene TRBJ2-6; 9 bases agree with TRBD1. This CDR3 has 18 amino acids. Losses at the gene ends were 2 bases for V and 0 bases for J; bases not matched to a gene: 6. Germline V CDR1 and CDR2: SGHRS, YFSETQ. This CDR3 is CASSFWTGDVSGANVLTF. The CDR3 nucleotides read TGCGCCAGCAGCTTCTGGACAGGGGACGTCTCTGGGGCCAACGTCCTGACTTTC.